A single sample is the source of the 8 T cell receptor beta chains below, sequenced in a study of breast tumors, draining lymph nodes, adjacent tissues. A single record per CDR3 protein comes from TCRdb applying MiXCR to the multiplex PCR reads. The sample shows a few hundred thousand distinct CDR3 sequences, less than 45% of them seen only once. Axillary draining lymph nodes of breast cancer patients supplied the node samples. Sequenced: axillary lymph node tissue. The receptor set was obtained from a female donor with breast cancer. Some clones in this sample may be carry-over from other donors' samples.

In the case of this clonotype: The junction shows a germline mismatch at one end, possibly a read error. The rearrangement uses TRBV14 and TRBJ1-6; D unresolved. This CDR3 has 14 amino acids. CDR1 and CDR2 from the germline V gene are SGHDN and FVKESK. The CDR3 bases are TGTGCCAGCAGCCAAACGGGTCGCAATTCACCCCTCCCCTTT. It specifies CASSQTGRNSPLPF.

The sample holds many counts of this clonotype. The chain combines TRBV7-6 with TRBJ2-1; 12 bases match TRBD2. There are 15 residues in the CDR3. The V gene's germline CDR1 is SGHVS and CDR2 FNYEAQ. The ends lost 6 bases at V and 6 bases at J; junction bases unmatched: 6. As DNA, the CDR3 is TGTGCCAGCAGTTCGACTAGCGGGGGCTCCAATGAGCAGTTCTTC. It encodes CASSSTSGGSNEQFF.

Comments on this clonotype: A read error may produce the germline difference seen at one junction end. CDR3 sequence (DNA): TGTGCCAGCAGCGTGGGACAGGGGGCGAACGTCCTGACTTTC. Its translation: CASSVGQGANVLTF. This sequence joins TRBV7-9 and TRBJ2-6; 12 bases are a match to TRBD1. CDR1 is SEHNR, CDR2 FQNEAQ, per germline (reference sequence). The CDR3 is 14 residues long.

Comment on this clonotype: Possible read error: a much larger clone is one base away. The V call is TRBV7-3, the J call TRBJ2-3, with TRBD2 matching over 11 bases. V lost 2 bases, J lost 5 bases, and 15 bases stayed unmatched. Germline CDR1 is SGHTA and CDR2 is FQGTGA. The CDR3 extends over 19 amino acids. Here the CDR3 DNA reads TGTGCCAGCAGCTTAGGAATGCTAGCGGGGGGCACCATTAGAGATACGCAGTATTTT. The encoded protein is CASSLGMLAGGTIRDTQYF.

This clonotype was picked up many times. V and J are TRBV15 and TRBJ1-2, with D perhaps TRBD1 (5 bases). Germline V gene lookup returns CDR1 LNHNV and CDR2 YYDKDF (reference sequence). This CDR3 region has 17 residues. V was shortened by 0 bases and J by 4 bases, with 18 bases between the two germline ends. Here the CDR3 reads CATSRDPRTRVLYGYTF. The CDR3 DNA sequence: TGTGCCACCAGCAGAGATCCTAGGACAAGGGTACTCTATGGCTACACCTTC.

The sample holds many counts of this clonotype. A junction end diverges from the germline sequence, so it may reflect a read error. The chain combines TRBV7-9 with TRBJ1-2, with D possibly being TRBD1 (6 bases). Looked up from germline, CDR1 is SEHNR and CDR2 is FQNEAQ (reference sequence). The CDR3 spans 15 residues. The CDR3 is CASSLDSGANYGYPF. CDR3 bases: TGTGCCAGCAGCTTGGACAGCGGAGCTAACTATGGCTACCCCTTC.

On this clonotype: Possible read error: a much larger clone is one base away. The chain carries TRBV6-4 and TRBJ2-7, with 8 bases identical to TRBD1. Germline V gene lookup returns CDR1 MRHNA and CDR2 SNTAGT. The CDR3 spans 18 residues. CDR3 protein: CTSSDRQGAKINSYEQYF. CDR3 sequence (DNA): TGTACCAGCAGTGACCGGCAGGGGGCCAAAATTAACTCCTACGAGCAGTACTTC.

The sample holds many counts of this clonotype. V is TRBV10-2 and J is TRBJ2-1, with D perhaps matching TRBD1 or TRBD2 (5 bases each). The germline V gene encodes CDR1 WSHSY and CDR2 SAAADI. The CDR3 totals 15 residues. V was pared by 4 bases and J by 8 bases, with 18 bases between. CDR3 DNA: TGCGCCAGCAGTGGACTAAATGTGGCAGGGTATGAGCAGTTCTTC. It specifies CASSGLNVAGYEQFF.